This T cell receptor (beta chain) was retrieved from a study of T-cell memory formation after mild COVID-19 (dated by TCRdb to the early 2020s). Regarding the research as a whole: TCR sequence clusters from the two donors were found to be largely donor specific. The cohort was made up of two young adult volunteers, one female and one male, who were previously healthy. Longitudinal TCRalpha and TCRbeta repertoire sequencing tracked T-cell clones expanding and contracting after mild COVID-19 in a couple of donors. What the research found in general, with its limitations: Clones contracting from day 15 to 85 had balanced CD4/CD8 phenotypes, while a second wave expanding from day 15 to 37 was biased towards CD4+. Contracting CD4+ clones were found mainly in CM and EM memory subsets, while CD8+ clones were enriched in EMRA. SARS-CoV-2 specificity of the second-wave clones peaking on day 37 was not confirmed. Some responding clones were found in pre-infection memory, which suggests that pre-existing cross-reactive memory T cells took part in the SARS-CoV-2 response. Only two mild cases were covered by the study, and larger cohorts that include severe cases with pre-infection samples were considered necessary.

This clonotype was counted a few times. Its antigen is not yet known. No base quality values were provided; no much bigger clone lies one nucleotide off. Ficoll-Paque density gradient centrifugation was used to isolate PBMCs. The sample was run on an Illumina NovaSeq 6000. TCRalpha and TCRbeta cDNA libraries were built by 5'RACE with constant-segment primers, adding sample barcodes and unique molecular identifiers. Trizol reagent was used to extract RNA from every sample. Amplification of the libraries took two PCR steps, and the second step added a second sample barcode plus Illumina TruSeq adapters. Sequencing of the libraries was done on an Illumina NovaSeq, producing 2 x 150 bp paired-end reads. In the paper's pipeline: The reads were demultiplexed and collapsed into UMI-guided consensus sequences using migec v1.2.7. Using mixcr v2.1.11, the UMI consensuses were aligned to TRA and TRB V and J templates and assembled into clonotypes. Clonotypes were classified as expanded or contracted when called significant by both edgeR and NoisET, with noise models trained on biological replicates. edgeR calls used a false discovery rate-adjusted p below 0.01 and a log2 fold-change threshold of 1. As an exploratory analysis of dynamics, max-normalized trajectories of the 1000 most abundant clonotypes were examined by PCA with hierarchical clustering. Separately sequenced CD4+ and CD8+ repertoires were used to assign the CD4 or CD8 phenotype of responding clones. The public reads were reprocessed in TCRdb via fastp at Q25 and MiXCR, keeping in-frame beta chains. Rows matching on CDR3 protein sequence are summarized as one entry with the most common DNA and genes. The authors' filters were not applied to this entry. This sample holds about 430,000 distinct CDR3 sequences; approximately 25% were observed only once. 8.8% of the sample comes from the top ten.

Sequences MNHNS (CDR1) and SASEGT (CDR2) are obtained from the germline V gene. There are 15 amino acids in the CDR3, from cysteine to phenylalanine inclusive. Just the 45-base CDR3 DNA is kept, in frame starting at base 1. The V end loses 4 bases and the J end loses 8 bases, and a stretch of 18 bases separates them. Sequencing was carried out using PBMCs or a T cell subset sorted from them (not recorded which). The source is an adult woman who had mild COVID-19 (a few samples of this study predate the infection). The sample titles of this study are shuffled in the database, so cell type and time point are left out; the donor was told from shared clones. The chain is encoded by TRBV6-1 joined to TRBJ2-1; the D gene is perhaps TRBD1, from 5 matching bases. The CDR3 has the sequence CASSVGAVRFDEQFF. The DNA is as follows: TGTGCCAGCAGTGTAGGGGCTGTCAGGTTCGATGAGCAGTTCTTC.